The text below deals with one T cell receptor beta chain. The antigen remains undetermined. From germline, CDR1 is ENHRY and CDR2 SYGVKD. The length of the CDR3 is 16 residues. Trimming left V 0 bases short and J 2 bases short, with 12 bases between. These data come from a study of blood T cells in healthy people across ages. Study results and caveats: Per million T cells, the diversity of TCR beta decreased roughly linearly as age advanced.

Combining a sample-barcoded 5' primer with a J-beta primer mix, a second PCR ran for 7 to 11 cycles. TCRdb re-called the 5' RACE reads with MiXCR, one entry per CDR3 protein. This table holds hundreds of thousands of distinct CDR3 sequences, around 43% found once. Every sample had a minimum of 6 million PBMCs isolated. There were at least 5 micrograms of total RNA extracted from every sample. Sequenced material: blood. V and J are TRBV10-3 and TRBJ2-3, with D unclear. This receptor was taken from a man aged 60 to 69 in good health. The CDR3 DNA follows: TGTGCCATCAGTGAGTCTGGTAATTTGCCCACAGATACGCAGTATTTT. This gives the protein CAISESGNLPTDTQYF.